The 18 T cell receptor beta chains below come from one sample, sequenced in a study of beta chain features in type 1 diabetes. The whole isolated RNA underwent reverse transcription, so sequencing captured expressed TCRB transcripts. Clones were read by immunoSEQ multiplex PCR, and TCRdb kept only the in-frame ones, dropping some. This sample has around 250,000 clones, with about 63% found just once. Sequenced sample: naive CD4+ T cells from blood. These TCRs come from a man aged 25-45 years in good health.

The chain recombines TRBV29-1 with TRBJ1-1; D remains unclear. Germline CDR1 is SQVTM and CDR2 is ANQGSEA. Trimming took 0 bases from V and 1 from J, leaving 3 bases between them. The CDR3 runs to 12 residues. CDR3 DNA sequence: TGCAGCGTTGAAGAGGGGAACACTGAAGCTTTCTTT. Amino acids: CSVEEGNTEAFF.

This clone was detected only a few times. This chain connects TRBV10-3 to TRBJ1-1, with 7 bases fitting TRBD1. V was pared by 9 bases and J by 4 bases, with 2 bases of the junction left unmatched. Looked up from germline, CDR1 is ENHRY and CDR2 is SYGVKD. CDR3 length: 11 residues. CDR3 in DNA: TGTGCCATGGGGACAGCCACTGAAGCTTTCTTT. It encodes CAMGTATEAFF.

This sequence joins TRBV11-2 and TRBJ2-5; D is perhaps TRBD1 (6 bases). Trimming stripped 1 base from V and 2 bases from J, with 11 bases between. This CDR3 region has 15 residues. CDR1 and CDR2 from the germline V gene are SGHAT and FQNNGV. CDR3 loop: CASSLVTGGQETQYF. CDR3 nucleotide sequence: TGTGCCAGCAGCTTAGTGACAGGCGGACAAGAGACCCAGTACTTC.

This clone was detected a few times. V and J are TRBV29-1 and TRBJ2-3; no clear D gene. The CDR3 sequence is 12 residues long. Germline-derived CDR1 and CDR2 are SQVTM and ANQGSEA. The germline V and J ends were trimmed by 2 bases and 6 bases, with 9 bases remaining between them. CDR3 coding DNA: TGCAGCGTTGAATCGGGTGCGGATACGCAGTATTTT. It specifies CSVESGADTQYF.

The rearrangement joins TRBV19 to TRBJ2-3; TRBD2 matches at 9 bases. The trim removed 5 bases at V and 2 bases at J, leaving 11 bases unmatched. The V gene's germline CDR1 is LNHDA and CDR2 SQIVND (reference sequence). The CDR3 covers 17 residues. In nucleotides, the CDR3 is TGTGCCAGTAGTGTGACTAGCGGAGATCTCTTCACAGATACGCAGTATTTT. Amino acids: CASSVTSGDLFTDTQYF.

This chain links TRBV30 with TRBJ2-7, with D uncertain. V dropped 2 bases and J dropped 3 bases, with 5 bases sitting between them. The CDR3 runs to 11 residues. Germline-derived CDR1 and CDR2 are GTSNPN and SVGIG (reference sequence). This chain's CDR3 is CAWSFHYEQYF. In DNA form, the CDR3 reads TGTGCCTGGAGTTTTCACTACGAGCAGTACTTC.

This chain uses TRBV7-9 with TRBJ1-1; perhaps TRBD1 as D (5 bases). Germline CDR1 is SEHNR and CDR2 is FQNEAQ (reference sequence). The CDR3 sequence is 12 residues long. V gave up 6 bases and J gave up 8 bases, with 13 bases separating them. The CDR3 nucleotides are TGTGCCAGCAGTCCCCAGGGAGGAGAAGCTTTCTTT. It translates to CASSPQGGEAFF.

In its sample, this clone was seen once. The V call is TRBV5-1, the J call TRBJ2-3; 13 nucleotides match TRBD2. This CDR3 has 17 residues. Germline trimming cut 5 bases from V and 5 bases from J; bases unmatched to any gene: 11. Germline CDR1 is SGHRS and CDR2 is YFSETQ. CDR3 nucleotides: TGCGCCAGCAGACTCCTTGGACTAGCGGGGGATCTAGATACGCAGTATTTT. As protein: CASRLLGLAGDLDTQYF.

This chain joins TRBV30 and TRBJ1-2, with 8 bases lining up with TRBD1. This CDR3 spans 15 amino acids. The junction had 9 bases not matched to a gene; V was cut back by 4 bases and J by 2 bases. CDR1 is GTSNPN, CDR2 SVGIG, per germline (reference sequence). CDR3 residues: CAWKIRQGINYGYTF. CDR3 DNA sequence: TGTGCCTGGAAAATCCGACAGGGGATCAACTATGGCTACACCTTC. Looking up the rest from reference TRBV30 and TRBJ1-2 gives the full variable domain: SQTIHQWPATLVQPVGSPLSLECTVEGTSNPNLYWYRQAAGRGLQLLFYSVGIGQISSEVPQNLSASRPQDRQFILSSKKLLLSDSGFYLCAWKIRQGINYGYTFGSGTRLTVV.

V usage is TRBV30 and J usage is TRBJ2-6; perhaps D is TRBD1 or TRBD2 (5 bases each). CDR3 length: 17 amino acids. V was pared by 3 bases and J by 4 bases, with 19 bases between. Germline assignment: CDR1 GTSNPN and CDR2 SVGIG (reference sequence). For the CDR3, the DNA is TGTGCCTGGAGGAAGGGGCTCCTGGGGAGAGGGGCCAACGTCCTGACTTTC. Translating it yields CAWRKGLLGRGANVLTF.

This clone was observed a few times. The same CDR3 can be traced to other DNA sequences in this sample. The genes are TRBV28 and TRBJ2-7, with unresolved D. Per germline, CDR1 MDHEN and CDR2 SYDVKM. The CDR3 runs to 11 residues. Trimming left V 3 bases short and J 4 bases short, with 4 bases between. The CDR3 nucleotides read TGTGCCAGCAGTTTGCGGTACGAGCAGTACTTC. Amino acid sequence: CASSLRYEQYF. Full variable domain (outside the CDR3, taken from reference TRBV28 and TRBJ2-7): DVKVTQSSRYLVKRTGEKVFLECVQDMDHENMFWYRQDPGLGLRLIYFSYDVKMKEKGDIPEGYSVSREKKERFSLILESASTNQTSMYLCASSLRYEQYFGPGTRLTVT.

This chain links TRBV15 with TRBJ2-1; 11 positions match TRBD2. Germline V gene lookup returns CDR1 LNHNV and CDR2 YYDKDF (reference sequence). The CDR3 sequence is 14 residues long. Losses at the gene ends were 0 bases for V and 16 bases for J; bases not matched to a gene: 8. The CDR3 DNA reads as TGTGCCACCAGCAGAGATAGGACTAGCGGGTCGGGTTTCTTC. Protein product: CATSRDRTSGSGFF.

With respect to this clone: Other DNA sequences in the sample encode the same CDR3. V gene TRBV5-1 combines with J gene TRBJ2-1; 10 nucleotides match TRBD2. The CDR3 loop spans 15 amino acids. Per germline, CDR1 SGHRS and CDR2 YFSETQ. V shed 4 bases, J shed 3 bases, and the junction held 4 bases outside the gene matches. CDR3 in amino acids: CASSPLAGGYNEQFF. Here the CDR3 DNA reads TGCGCCAGCAGCCCGTTAGCGGGAGGCTACAATGAGCAGTTCTTC. The full variable domain, in which reference TRBV5-1 and TRBJ2-1 provide the parts outside the CDR3, is KAGVTQTPRYLIKTRGQQVTLSCSPISGHRSVSWYQQTPGQGLQFLFEYFSETQRNKGNFPGRFSGRQFSNSRSEMNVSTLELGDSALYLCASSPLAGGYNEQFFGPGTRLTVL.

V and J are TRBV5-4 and TRBJ2-5; 10 nucleotides agree with TRBD2. V was clipped by 2 bases and J by 5 bases; unmatched bases: 6. Germline values: CDR1 SGHNT, CDR2 YYREEE (reference sequence). This CDR3 contains 15 residues. The CDR3 DNA follows: TGTGCCAGCAGCTTAGGAACTAGCGGGACGGAGACCCAGTACTTC. Encoded protein: CASSLGTSGTETQYF.

This clone was seen only a few times. The rearrangement links TRBV2 to TRBJ2-1, with D perhaps matching TRBD2 (6 bases). The CDR3 spans 11 residues. V lost 6 bases, J lost 8 bases, and 8 bases lay in between. CDR1 is SNHLY and CDR2 is FYNNEI in the germline V gene. This CDR3 reads CASRLAHEQFF. CDR3 sequence (DNA): TGTGCCAGCAGACTAGCCCATGAGCAGTTCTTC.

This clone was observed a few times. The J gene is TRBJ2-2, the V gene TRBV25-1, with D possibly called TRBD1 or TRBD2 (5 bases each). The CDR3 runs to 17 residues. V was pared by 2 bases and J by 3 bases, with 16 bases between. Germline V lookup: CDR1 MGHDK, CDR2 SYGVNS. The CDR3, as DNA: TGTGCCAGCAGTGAAAAGGTTAGGGGAGAGGACACCGGGGAGCTGTTTTTT. It is translated as CASSEKVRGEDTGELFF. Variable domain in full (rest from reference TRBV25-1 and TRBJ2-2): EADIYQTPRYLVIGTGKKITLECSQTMGHDKMYWYQQDPGMELHLIHYSYGVNSTEKGDLSSESTVSRIRTEHFPLTLESARPSHTSQYLCASSEKVRGEDTGELFFGEGSRLTVL.

The rearrangement joins TRBV14 to TRBJ1-3, with D possibly TRBD1 on 5 matching bases. V was trimmed by 2 bases and J by 3 bases, leaving 11 bases between them. The CDR3 runs to 15 residues. In germline, CDR1 is SGHDN, CDR2 FVKESK. The CDR3: CASSQFGTYGNTIYF. CDR3 in DNA: TGTGCCAGCAGCCAATTCGGGACTTATGGAAACACCATATATTTT.

This clone was recorded a few times. The chain couples TRBV7-9 to TRBJ2-7; 8 bases map to TRBD1. V was pared by 4 bases and J by 5 bases, with 7 bases of the junction left unmatched. The CDR3 length is 14 residues. Germline CDR1 and CDR2: SEHNR and FQNEAQ (reference sequence). CDR3 DNA: TGTGCCAGCAGCTACGGGACAGGTTTACACGAGCAGTACTTC. Its translation: CASSYGTGLHEQYF.